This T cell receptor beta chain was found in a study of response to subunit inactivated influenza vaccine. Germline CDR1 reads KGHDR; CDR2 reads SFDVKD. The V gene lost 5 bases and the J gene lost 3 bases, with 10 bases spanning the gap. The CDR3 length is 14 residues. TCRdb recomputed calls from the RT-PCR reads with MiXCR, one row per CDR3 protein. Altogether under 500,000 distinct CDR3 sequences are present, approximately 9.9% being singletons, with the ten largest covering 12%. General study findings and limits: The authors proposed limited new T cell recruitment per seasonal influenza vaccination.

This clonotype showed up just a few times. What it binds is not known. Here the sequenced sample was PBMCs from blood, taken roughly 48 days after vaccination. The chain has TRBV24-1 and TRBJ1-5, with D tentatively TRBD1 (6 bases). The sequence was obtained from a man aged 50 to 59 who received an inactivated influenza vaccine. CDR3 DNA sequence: TGTGCCACCAGTGGGACAGCCCTCAATCAGCCCCAGCATTTT. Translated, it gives CATSGTALNQPQHF.